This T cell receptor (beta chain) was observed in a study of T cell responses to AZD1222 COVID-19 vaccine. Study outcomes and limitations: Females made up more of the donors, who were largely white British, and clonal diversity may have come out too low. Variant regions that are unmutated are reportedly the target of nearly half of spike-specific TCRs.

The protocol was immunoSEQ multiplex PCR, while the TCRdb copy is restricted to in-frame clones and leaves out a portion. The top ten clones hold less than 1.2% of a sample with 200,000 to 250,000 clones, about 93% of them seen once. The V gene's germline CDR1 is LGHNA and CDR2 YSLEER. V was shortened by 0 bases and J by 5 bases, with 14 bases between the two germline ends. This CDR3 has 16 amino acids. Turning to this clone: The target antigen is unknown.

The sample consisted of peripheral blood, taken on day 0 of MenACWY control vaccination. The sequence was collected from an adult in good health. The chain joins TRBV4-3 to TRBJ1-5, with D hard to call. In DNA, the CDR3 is TGCGCCAGCAGCCAAGAAATCCAAGGGCTGCATCAGCCCCAGCATTTT. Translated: CASSQEIQGLHQPQHF.